Presented here are 24 T cell receptor beta chains from one specimen sequenced in a study of vaccination and CD4 T cells after COVID-19. Documented treatment: roughly 11-day PBMC culture with coronavirus spike peptide pools or control peptides (ViraFEST assay). Sequencing of DNA taken from cultured CD4+ T cells relied on the Oncomine TCR Beta short-read assay. TCRdb analysed the PCR reads with MiXCR anew, one entry per CDR3 protein. The repertoire includes just under 20,000 distinct CDR3 sequences, roughly 50% of them detected once, and roughly 2.5% sits in the top ten. The antigens of these receptors remain unknown. The material sequenced was CD4+ T cells from blood, cultured in vitro, taken after SARS-CoV-2 vaccination. The receptor set was obtained from a human donor who had recovered from COVID-19.

This clonotype has more than one count but fewer than ten. J is TRBJ1-3 and V is TRBV6-4; D is undetermined. This CDR3 region has 11 residues. The V end was cut by 7 bases, the J end by 11 bases, with 12 bases between. Germline CDR1 reads MRHNA; CDR2 reads SNTAGT. In nucleotides, the CDR3 is TGTGCCAGCATTACAGCGGAAGCCATATATTTT. It encodes CASITAEAIYF.

The J gene is TRBJ1-2, the V gene TRBV7-2; unclear D gene. CDR1 and CDR2 (germline): SGHTA, FQGNSA. V was pared by 5 bases and J by 6 bases, with 10 bases between. The CDR3 consists of 12 residues. The CDR3 region is CASSPTSDGYTF. In nucleotides, the CDR3 is TGTGCCAGCAGCCCTACCTCTGATGGCTACACCTTC.

V is TRBV5-1 and J is TRBJ1-1, with no clear D. This CDR3 contains 13 residues. The germline gives CDR1 SGHRS, CDR2 YFSETQ. Trimming pared 0 bases from V and 1 base from J, leaving 4 bases between. The CDR3 DNA reads as TGCGCCAGCAGCTTGGCCCGGAACACTGAAGCTTTCTTT. This codes for CASSLARNTEAFF.

This sequence joins TRBV6-2 or TRBV6-3 and TRBJ1-5, with 11 bases lining up with TRBD1. With 7 bases clipped from V and 1 base from J, the junction kept 3 bases outside the gene matches. From germline, CDR1 is MNHEY and CDR2 SVGEGT. The CDR3 has 15 residues. The CDR3 is CASTRDRGSNQPQHF. The DNA for the CDR3 is TGTGCCAGCACCAGGGACAGGGGGAGCAATCAGCCCCAGCATTTT.

The sample holds a few counts of this clonotype. DNA for the CDR3: TGTGCCAGCAGTGAGGGGACAGGGCATAATTCACCCCTCCACTTT. Its protein is CASSEGTGHNSPLHF. The chain couples TRBV2 to TRBJ1-6; TRBD1 agrees at 9 bases. Germline V gives CDR1 SNHLY, CDR2 FYNNEI. This CDR3 contains 15 residues. V trimming: 3 bases; J trimming: 5 bases; junction bases outside the gene matches: 2.

This clonotype was recorded a few times. The chain links TRBV19 to TRBJ2-3; maybe TRBD2 (5 bases). The CDR3 runs 15 residues. Trimming removed 5 bases from V and 6 bases from J, with 18 bases in between. The germline V gene encodes CDR1 LNHDA and CDR2 SQIVND (reference sequence). CDR3 sequence: CASSLDFWATDTQYF. DNA for the CDR3: TGTGCCAGTAGTCTGGACTTCTGGGCCACTGATACGCAGTATTTT.

The chain links TRBV7-6 to TRBJ2-7; D might be TRBD2 (6 bases). Germline CDR1 and CDR2: SGHVS and FNYEAQ. The CDR3 runs to 17 residues. V lost 2 bases and J lost 0, with 17 bases in between. CDR3: CASSLFIGATSSYEQYF. The CDR3, as DNA: TGTGCCAGCAGCTTATTTATTGGGGCGACTAGCTCCTACGAGCAGTACTTC. Filled out from reference TRBV7-6 and TRBJ2-7, the complete variable domain reads GAGVSQSPRYKVTKRGQDVALRCDPISGHVSLYWYRQALGQGPEFLTYFNYEAQQDKSGLPNDRFSAERPEGSISTLTIQRTEQRDSAMYRCASSLFIGATSSYEQYFGPGTRLTVT.

The chain carries TRBV5-4 and TRBJ1-1; the D gene is possibly TRBD1 (5 bases). This CDR3 comprises 15 residues. Germline V gene lookup returns CDR1 SGHNT and CDR2 YYREEE (reference sequence). V was shortened by 2 bases and J by 0 bases, with 11 bases between the two germline ends. The CDR3 spells CASSFGGEVNTEAFF. CDR3 sequence (DNA): TGTGCCAGCAGCTTCGGGGGGGAGGTGAACACTGAAGCTTTCTTT.

This rearrangement joins TRBV10-3 to TRBJ2-7; 9 bases fit TRBD1. The CDR3 totals 14 residues. The junction had 5 bases not matched to a gene; V was cut back by 6 bases and J by 2 bases. Germline-derived CDR1 and CDR2 are ENHRY and SYGVKD. CDR3 bases: TGTGCCATCAGGGGGGACAGGGAGGCCTACGAGCAGTACTTC. It yields the protein CAIRGDREAYEQYF.

The rearrangement joins TRBV10-3 to TRBJ2-2, with TRBD2 identical over 8 bases. After removal of 10 bases from V and 2 bases from J, the junction contained 6 bases not matched to a gene. Germline V gene sequence: CDR1 ENHRY, CDR2 SYGVKD. The CDR3 extends over 14 amino acids. The CDR3 loop is CATRSGENTGELFF. As DNA, the CDR3 is TGTGCCACCCGTAGCGGGGAAAACACCGGGGAGCTGTTTTTT.

This chain uses TRBV7-9 with TRBJ2-2; TRBD1 matches at 9 bases. The CDR3 runs to 15 residues. CDR1 is SEHNR and CDR2 is FQNEAQ in the germline V gene (reference sequence). V lost 5 bases, J lost 7 bases, and 8 bases stayed unmatched. The CDR3 here is CASSLGQGSGGELFF. The CDR3 DNA follows: TGTGCCAGCAGCCTCGGACAGGGGAGTGGCGGGGAGCTGTTTTTT.

The chain uses TRBV18 and TRBJ1-1; D perhaps matches TRBD1 (6 bases). Germline-derived CDR1 and CDR2 are KGHSH and LQKENI. The CDR3 spans 16 residues. V lost 3 bases and J lost 4, with 18 bases in between. In DNA, the CDR3 is TGTGCCAGCTCACCCTTGGGGCAAGCAGGGGCCACTGAAGCTTTCTTT. Residues: CASSPLGQAGATEAFF.

V is TRBV6-1 and J is TRBJ2-7, with 11 bases aligning to TRBD2. The CDR3 totals 16 residues. The germline gives CDR1 MNHNS, CDR2 SASEGT. V lost 6 bases, J lost 4 bases, and 11 bases stayed unmatched. CDR3 amino acids: CASRSPTSGSRYEQYF. The DNA of the CDR3 is TGTGCCAGCAGAAGCCCAACTAGCGGGAGTAGATACGAGCAGTACTTC.

This clonotype was counted a few times. The chain joins TRBV20-1 to TRBJ1-5; possibly TRBD1 for D (5 bases). Per germline, CDR1 DFQATT and CDR2 SNEGSKA (reference sequence). This CDR3 has 13 residues. Trimming pared 0 bases from V and 6 bases from J, leaving 9 bases between. The CDR3 region is CSARDSGTQPQHF. CDR3 nucleotide sequence: TGCAGTGCTAGAGATTCAGGGACTCAGCCCCAGCATTTT.

V gene TRBV5-1 combines with J gene TRBJ1-2; TRBD1 matches at 7 bases. After removal of 0 bases from V and 8 bases from J, the junction contained 10 bases not matched to a gene. CDR3 size: 15 residues. Germline CDR1 is SGHRS and CDR2 is YFSETQ. CDR3: CASSLGTGEEWGYTF. As DNA, the CDR3 is TGCGCCAGCAGCTTGGGAACAGGGGAAGAATGGGGCTACACCTTC.

The V and J genes are TRBV6-5 and TRBJ2-5; D may correspond to TRBD1 or TRBD2 (7 bases each). The CDR3 is made up of 17 amino acids. V was clipped by 1 base and J by 5 bases, with 20 bases between them. CDR1 is MNHEY and CDR2 is SVGAGI in the germline V gene. Here the CDR3 DNA reads TGTGCCAGCAGTTACTTCTATCCCACAGGGGAGGGGGAGACCCAGTACTTC. Its protein product is CASSYFYPTGEGETQYF.

The chain is built from TRBV6-2 or TRBV6-3 and TRBJ2-1, with D tentatively TRBD1 (5 bases). The CDR3 sequence is 14 residues long. Germline V gene sequence: CDR1 MNHEY, CDR2 SVGEGT. The V gene lost 6 bases and the J gene lost 1 base, with 10 bases spanning the gap. DNA for the CDR3: TGTGCCAGCAGAAAACCAGGGTCCTACAATGAGCAGTTCTTC. It yields the protein CASRKPGSYNEQFF.

The rearrangement links TRBV5-1 to TRBJ1-6, with D perhaps matching TRBD1 (5 bases). There are 18 residues in the CDR3. From germline, CDR1 is SGHRS and CDR2 YFSETQ. Trimming stripped 0 bases from V and 9 bases from J, with 22 bases between. This chain's CDR3 is CASSLDSGGGPAGSPLHF. The CDR3 nucleotides are TGCGCCAGCAGCTTGGATTCGGGGGGAGGGCCGGCGGGTTCACCCCTCCACTTT.

The chain recombines TRBV15 with TRBJ2-1; 7 bases match TRBD1. CDR3 size: 13 residues. CDR1 and CDR2 (germline): LNHNV, YYDKDF (reference sequence). The ends lost 0 bases at V and 12 bases at J; junction bases unmatched: 5. The CDR3 DNA is TGTGCCACCAGCAGAGATCAGGGGGACGGGCAGTTCTTC. Protein product: CATSRDQGDGQFF.

The chain is built from TRBV18 and TRBJ1-2; 8 positions match TRBD1. The CDR3 extends over 14 amino acids. V lost 3 bases, J lost 2 bases, and 2 bases stayed unmatched. CDR1 is KGHSH, CDR2 LQKENI, per germline. CDR3 amino acids: CASSPRDRNYGYTF. The CDR3, as DNA: TGTGCCAGCTCACCCCGGGACAGGAACTATGGCTACACCTTC.

V is TRBV5-1 and J is TRBJ1-1, with D unclear. CDR3 size: 11 residues. V lost 3 bases, J lost 3 bases, and 3 bases lay in between. CDR1 SGHRS and CDR2 YFSETQ come from the germline V gene. CDR3 DNA: TGCGCCAGCAGCTCGCACACTGAAGCTTTCTTT. Protein sequence: CASSSHTEAFF.

The genes are TRBV7-9 and TRBJ2-1; 12 positions match TRBD2. J was trimmed by 4 bases and V by 5 bases; bases with no gene match: 9. The CDR3 contains 17 residues. CDR1 is SEHNR, CDR2 FQNEAQ, per germline (reference sequence). CDR3 nucleotide sequence: TGTGCCAGCAGCCGCGGGGCTAGCGGGGGGGATTACAATGAGCAGTTCTTC. Translating it yields CASSRGASGGDYNEQFF.

This clonotype has only a few counts. This chain connects TRBV6-1 to TRBJ1-5; 11 nucleotides line up with TRBD1. V lost 6 bases and J lost 1; bases outside the gene matches: 8. From germline, CDR1 is MNHNS and CDR2 SASEGT. The CDR3 extends over 17 amino acids. This CDR3 reads CASRAGTGGWSNQPQHF. CDR3 nucleotides: TGTGCCAGCAGAGCCGGGACAGGGGGATGGAGCAATCAGCCCCAGCATTTT.

This chain links TRBV6-2 or TRBV6-3 with TRBJ1-1; D may be TRBD1 (5 bases). CDR1 MNHEY and CDR2 SVGEGT come from the germline V gene. Trimming stripped 6 bases from V and 6 bases from J, with 17 bases between. The CDR3 has 14 amino acids. The CDR3 here is CASRPTRGSAEAFF. CDR3 nucleotides: TGTGCCAGCAGGCCGACAAGGGGAAGTGCTGAAGCTTTCTTT.